This T cell receptor beta chain was observed in a study of Graves' ophthalmopathy and Graves' hyperthyroidism. Study results and caveats: Ophthalmopathy cases were distinguished from stable hyperthyroidism by a 13-signature model, reaching over 85% sensitivity and approximately 83% specificity.

Amplification of the TCR beta CDR3 regions used RNA transcripts (as template). Amplification began with first-round RT-PCR using HTBI primers, then second-round multiplex PCR was performed. TCRdb itself ran the multiplex PCR reads through MiXCR, one entry per CDR3 protein. This sample has roughly 380,000 distinct CDR3 sequences, with 15% found just once. This CDR3 is built from 15 residues. Germline V gene data show CDR1 as SNHLY and CDR2 as FYNNEI. V was pared by 6 bases and J by 0 bases, with 12 bases between. This clonotype was seen at least ten times. Its antigen is undetermined. Hyperthyroidism patients, aged 18 to 65, were newly diagnosed, under 2 months' duration.

Sequencing was performed on peripheral blood. J is TRBJ1-5 and V is TRBV2; maybe TRBD1 (6 bases). The sequence was obtained from a young woman with stable Graves' hyperthyroidism. CDR3 amino acids: CASRDRLSSNQPQHF. Written as DNA, the CDR3 is TGTGCCAGCAGGGACAGACTATCTAGCAATCAGCCCCAGCATTTT. Together with reference TRBV2 and TRBJ1-5, the CDR3 gives the full variable domain: EPEVTQTPSHQVTQMGQEVILRCVPISNHLYFYWYRQILGQKVEFLVSFYNNEISEKSEIFDDQFSVERPDGSNFTLKIRSTKLEDSAMYFCASRDRLSSNQPQHFGDGTRLSIL.